This TCR beta chain was captured by sequencing in a study of Ad26.COV2.S vaccination and SARS-CoV-2 variants. The method was immunoSEQ multiplex PCR; TCRdb's version includes in-frame clones alone and lacks a portion of them. Of about 470,000 clones in the sample, about 92% are singletons; the top ten hold roughly 4%. Germline CDR1 is SGHRS and CDR2 is YFSETQ. V dropped 5 bases and J dropped 4; count of bases not matched to a gene: 6. The CDR3 loop spans 15 amino acids. Documented treatment: some 20 received Ad26.COV2.S at low or high dose, single or two shots; roughly five received placebo; per-sample allocation not given. The investigators took samples on day 63 after the first vaccine or placebo injection.

The starting material was peripheral blood, obtained in a trial of Ad26.COV2.S vaccine versus placebo. The origin of this receptor is a person aged 18-60 years who received the Ad26.COV2.S COVID-19 vaccine or a placebo. The chain has TRBV5-1 and TRBJ2-7; the match to TRBD2 covers 13 bases. CDR3 region: CASRGGLAGVYEQYF. The CDR3 nucleotides read TGCGCCAGCAGAGGAGGACTAGCGGGAGTGTACGAGCAGTACTTC. The variable domain in full, completed from reference TRBV5-1 and TRBJ2-7, reads KAGVTQTPRYLIKTRGQQVTLSCSPISGHRSVSWYQQTPGQGLQFLFEYFSETQRNKGNFPGRFSGRQFSNSRSEMNVSTLELGDSALYLCASRGGLAGVYEQYFGPGTRLTVT.